This T cell receptor beta chain was found in a study of neurological immune-mediated disorders (dated by TCRdb to the late 2010s). Regarding the research as a whole: Among the 35 or so multiple sclerosis patients, relapsing-remitting MS was present in some 31 and secondary progressive MS was present in 3. Using UMI-based sequencing, the study compared peripheral blood TCR-beta repertoires from patients with HTLV-I-associated myelopathy (HAM/TSP), patients with multiple sclerosis, and healthy controls. Alongside PBMC samples, the set of some 100 TCR-beta libraries contained longitudinal samples, technical triplicates, and paired CD4+ and CD8+ T-cell subsets that had been sorted. The cohort comprised 68 subjects: approximately 15 HAM/TSP patients, around 34 multiple sclerosis patients and about 20 healthy controls. Study-level results and caveats: The highest TCR clonal expansion was observed in HAM/TSP patients, whereas the lowest was observed in MS patients, even when compared with healthy controls. Across subjects, expanded clones never shared an identical CDR3 amino acid sequence, which suggests that the TCR-beta repertoires in every group were private. No association of the MS cluster with clinical or MRI features was observed, and the need for larger cohorts was stated by the authors. Phylogenetic analysis grouped repertoires from 18 of 34 MS patients into a cluster of related CDR3 sequences, suggesting a possible repertoire-level signature.

cDNA was synthesized by template-switch 5'RACE using a primer with a 10-nucleotide random unique molecular identifier that tagged each TCR transcript. Every sequencing run yielded over 180 million TCR-beta sequences covering 15-18 subjects. The RNeasy kit was used for extraction of total RNA. TCR-beta VDJ regions were amplified with primers for the TCR constant region and the 5'RACE anchor, using the KAPA Real-time Library Amplification kit. A first PCR added sample indexes and Illumina adaptors, after which a second PCR increased the library yield. After Ampure bead purification, the TCR product of roughly 650 bp was size-selected on a 2% E-gel SizeSelection system. Before pooling, library quality was checked on a Bioanalyzer, concentration was measured with Qubit, and libraries were quantified with the Kapa Library Quantification kit. Paired-end 2 x 150 bp sequencing of the libraries was performed on an Illumina HiSeq 2500. To increase sequence diversity, about 24-32% phiX was spiked into each library pool. The source study handled its data this way. Quality-filtered reads were processed with the UMI-based MiGEC pipeline, and over 90% of raw TCR sequences were removed by the MiGEC pipeline during error correction. IMGT germline references were used for aligning VDJ genes, and each clonotype was defined as a unique CDR3 amino acid sequence together with its V-J genes. VDJtools evaluated clonal expansion, Shannon diversity and CDR3 relatedness (CalcPairwiseDistances, ClusterSamples); CLCbio workbench built phylogenetic trees. A clone was classed as expanded if it had 8 or more unique UMIs, a cutoff based on coefficient-of-variation modelling across technical triplicates. The public sequencing data were trimmed at Q25 with fastp and processed into clonotypes with MiXCR by TCRdb, which kept only in-frame beta chains. Identical CDR3 protein sequences are pooled into one entry, listed with their most common genes and DNA. Here the V and J calls rest on TCRdb's processing, not on the authors' analysis. A total of under 60,000 distinct CDR3 sequences appear in this sample, about 3.7% of them only once. About 6.3% of the sample is in the top ten clones.

A distance of 13 bases separates the germline ends of V and J, which lose 0 bases and 1 base respectively. Taken from the germline V gene (reference sequence), the CDR1 and CDR2 loops are DFQATT and SNEGSKA. Inclusive of the bounding cysteine and phenylalanine, the CDR3 is 16 residues long. Only the CDR3 portion is preserved as DNA: 48 bases, with reading frame beginning at the first base. This clonotype was seen many times. Its specific antigen is unknown. No quality values exist for individual bases; no much larger clone is one base distant. Unsorted PBMC libraries were generated from 2 million PBMCs stored in RNAlater at -80 °C until RNA extraction. Multiple sclerosis patients were enrolled in a US clinical protocol evaluating disease progression by magnetic resonance imaging. PBMCs were separated from peripheral blood using Ficoll-Hypaque density gradient centrifugation and then cryopreserved in liquid nitrogen.

This sequence uses TRBV20-1 and TRBJ1-3, with the D gene not confidently named. Source material: PBMCs. This sequence originates from a man aged 40-50 years with multiple sclerosis. The CDR3 amino acid sequence is: CSARDPASLSGNTIYF. The bases read TGCAGTGCTAGAGATCCGGCCTCGCTTTCTGGAAACACCATATATTTT.